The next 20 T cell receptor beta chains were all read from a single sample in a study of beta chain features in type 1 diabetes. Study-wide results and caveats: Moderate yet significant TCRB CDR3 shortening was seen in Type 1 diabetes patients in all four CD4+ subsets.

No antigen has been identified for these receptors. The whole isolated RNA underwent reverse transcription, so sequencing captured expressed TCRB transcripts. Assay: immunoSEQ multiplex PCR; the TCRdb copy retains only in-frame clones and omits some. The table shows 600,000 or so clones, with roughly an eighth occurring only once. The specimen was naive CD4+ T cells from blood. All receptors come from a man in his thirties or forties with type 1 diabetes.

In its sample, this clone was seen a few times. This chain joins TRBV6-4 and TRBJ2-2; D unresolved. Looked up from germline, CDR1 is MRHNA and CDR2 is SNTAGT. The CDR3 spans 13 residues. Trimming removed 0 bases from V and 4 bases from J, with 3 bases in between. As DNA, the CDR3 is TGTGCCAGCAGTGACTCGTTCACCGGGGAGCTGTTTTTT. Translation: CASSDSFTGELFF.

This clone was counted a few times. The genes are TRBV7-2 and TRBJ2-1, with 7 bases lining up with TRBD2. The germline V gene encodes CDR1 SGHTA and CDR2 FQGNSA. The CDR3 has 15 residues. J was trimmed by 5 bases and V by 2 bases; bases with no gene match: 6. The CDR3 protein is CASSLSGGRNNEQFF. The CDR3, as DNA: TGTGCCAGCAGCTTATCGGGGGGTAGGAACAATGAGCAGTTCTTC.

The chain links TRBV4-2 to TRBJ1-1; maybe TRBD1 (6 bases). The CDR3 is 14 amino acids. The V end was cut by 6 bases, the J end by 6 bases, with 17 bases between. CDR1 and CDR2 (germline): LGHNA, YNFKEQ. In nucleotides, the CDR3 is TGTGCCAGCAGTCCCAGGGGCGCGGGTGCTGAAGCTTTCTTT. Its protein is CASSPRGAGAEAFF.

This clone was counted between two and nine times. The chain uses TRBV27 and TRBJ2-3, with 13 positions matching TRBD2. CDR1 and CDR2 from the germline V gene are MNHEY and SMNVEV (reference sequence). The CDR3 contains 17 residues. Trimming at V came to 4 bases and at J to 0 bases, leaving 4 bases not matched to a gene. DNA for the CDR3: TGTGCCAGCAGTTGGACTAGCGGGGGAGCTAGCACAGATACGCAGTATTTT. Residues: CASSWTSGGASTDTQYF.

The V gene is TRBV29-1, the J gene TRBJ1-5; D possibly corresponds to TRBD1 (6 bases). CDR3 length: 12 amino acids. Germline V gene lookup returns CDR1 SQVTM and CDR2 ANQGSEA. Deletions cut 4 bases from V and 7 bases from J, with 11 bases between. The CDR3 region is CSVGDRFQPQHF. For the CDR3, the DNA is TGCAGCGTTGGAGACAGGTTCCAGCCCCAGCATTTT.

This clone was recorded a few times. The CDR3 sequence: CASSPDRDEKLFF. The CDR3 DNA sequence: TGTGCCAGCTCACCGGACAGAGATGAAAAACTGTTTTTT. The gene calls are TRBV18 and TRBJ1-4; the D gene is possibly TRBD1 (6 bases). The germline V and J ends were trimmed by 3 bases and 6 bases, with 8 bases remaining between them. The CDR3 covers 13 residues. From germline, CDR1 is KGHSH and CDR2 LQKENI.

The CDR3 is CASSVDRRGQNQQYF. The CDR3 DNA reads as TGTGCCAGCAGCGTAGATCGAAGGGGACAAAACCAGCAGTACTTC. The chain recombines TRBV9 with TRBJ2-7; a weak D match, TRBD1 (6 bases). V was clipped by 0 bases and J by 8 bases, with 18 bases between them. CDR3 size: 15 residues. Per germline, CDR1 SGDLS and CDR2 YYNGEE.

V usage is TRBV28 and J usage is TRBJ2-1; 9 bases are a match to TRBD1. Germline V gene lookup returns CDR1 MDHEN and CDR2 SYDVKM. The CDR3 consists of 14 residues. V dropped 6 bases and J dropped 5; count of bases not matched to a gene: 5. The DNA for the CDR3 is TGTGCCAGCAGAGAGGGACAGGGTAACAATGAGCAGTTCTTC. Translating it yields CASREGQGNNEQFF.

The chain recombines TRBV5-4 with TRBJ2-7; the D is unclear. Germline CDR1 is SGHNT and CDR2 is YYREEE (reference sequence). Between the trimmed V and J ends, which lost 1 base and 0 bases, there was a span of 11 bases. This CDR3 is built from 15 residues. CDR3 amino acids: CASSLKDGSSYEQYF. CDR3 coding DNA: TGTGCCAGCAGCTTGAAGGACGGTAGCTCCTACGAGCAGTACTTC.

This chain's CDR3 is CSVKDRGRNTGELFF. CDR3 in DNA: TGCAGCGTGAAAGACAGGGGACGAAACACCGGGGAGCTGTTTTTT. The chain has TRBV29-1 and TRBJ2-2, with 8 bases fitting TRBD1. Germline values: CDR1 SQVTM, CDR2 ANQGSEA. J gave up 2 bases and V 6 bases, and 8 bases lay outside the gene matches. The CDR3 spans 15 residues.

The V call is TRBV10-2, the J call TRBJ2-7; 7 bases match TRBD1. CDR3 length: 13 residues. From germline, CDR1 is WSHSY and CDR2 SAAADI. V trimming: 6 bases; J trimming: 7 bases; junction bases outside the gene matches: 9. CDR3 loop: CASSAATGNEQYF. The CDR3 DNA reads TGCGCCAGCAGCGCAGCGACAGGGAATGAGCAGTACTTC.

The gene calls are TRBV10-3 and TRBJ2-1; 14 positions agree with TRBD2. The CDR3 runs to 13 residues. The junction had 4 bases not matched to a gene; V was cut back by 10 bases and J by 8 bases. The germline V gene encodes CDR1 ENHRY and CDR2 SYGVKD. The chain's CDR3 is CASVGLAGDEQFF. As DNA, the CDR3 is TGTGCCAGCGTGGGACTAGCGGGGGATGAGCAGTTCTTC.

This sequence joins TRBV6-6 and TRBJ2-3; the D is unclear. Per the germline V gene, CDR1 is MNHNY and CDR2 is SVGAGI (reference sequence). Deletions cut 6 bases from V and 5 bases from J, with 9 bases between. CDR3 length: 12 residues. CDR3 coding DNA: TGTGCCAGCAGCTACAGAGAAGATACGCAGTATTTT. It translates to CASSYREDTQYF.

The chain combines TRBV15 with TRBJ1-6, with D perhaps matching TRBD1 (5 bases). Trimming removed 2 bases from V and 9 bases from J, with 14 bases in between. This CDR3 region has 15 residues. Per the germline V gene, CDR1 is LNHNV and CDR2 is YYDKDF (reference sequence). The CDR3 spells CATSRSVGTGSPLHF. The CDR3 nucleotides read TGTGCCACCAGCAGATCGGTAGGGACCGGTTCACCCCTCCACTTT.

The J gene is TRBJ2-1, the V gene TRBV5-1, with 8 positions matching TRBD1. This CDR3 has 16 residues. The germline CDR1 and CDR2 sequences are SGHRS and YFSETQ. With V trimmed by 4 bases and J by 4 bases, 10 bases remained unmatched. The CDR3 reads CASSVMGQASYNEQFF. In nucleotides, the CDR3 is TGCGCCAGCAGCGTCATGGGACAGGCCTCATACAATGAGCAGTTCTTC.

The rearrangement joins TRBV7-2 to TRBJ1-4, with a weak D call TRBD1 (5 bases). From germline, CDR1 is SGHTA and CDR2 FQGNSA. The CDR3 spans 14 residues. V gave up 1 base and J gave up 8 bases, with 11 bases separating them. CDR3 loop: CASSLVQGSEKLFF. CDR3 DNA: TGTGCCAGCAGCTTAGTCCAGGGCAGCGAAAAACTGTTTTTT.

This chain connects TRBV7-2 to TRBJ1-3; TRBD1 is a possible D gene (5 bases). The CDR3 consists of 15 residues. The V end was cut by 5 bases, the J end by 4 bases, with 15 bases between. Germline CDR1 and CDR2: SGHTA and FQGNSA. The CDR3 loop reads CASSLLGAAGNTIYF. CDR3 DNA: TGTGCCAGCAGCCTCCTCGGGGCTGCAGGAAACACCATATATTTT.

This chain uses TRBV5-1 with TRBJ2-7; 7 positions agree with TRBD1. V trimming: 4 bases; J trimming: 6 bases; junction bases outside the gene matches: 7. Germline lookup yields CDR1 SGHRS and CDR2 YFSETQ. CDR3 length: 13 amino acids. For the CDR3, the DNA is TGCGCCAGCAGCCCTTCGACAGGGCTCGAGCAGTACTTC. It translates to CASSPSTGLEQYF.

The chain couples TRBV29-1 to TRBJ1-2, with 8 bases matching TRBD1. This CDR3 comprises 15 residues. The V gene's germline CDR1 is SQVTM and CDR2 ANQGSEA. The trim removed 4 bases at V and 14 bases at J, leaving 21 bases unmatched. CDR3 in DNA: TGCAGCGTTGCGGTACAGGGGGTCGGAATCGACGGCTCGACCTTC. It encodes CSVAVQGVGIDGSTF.

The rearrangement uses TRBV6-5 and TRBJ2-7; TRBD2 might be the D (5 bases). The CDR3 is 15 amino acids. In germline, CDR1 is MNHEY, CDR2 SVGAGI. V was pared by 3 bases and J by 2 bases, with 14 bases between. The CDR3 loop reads CASSYDPGNAYEQYF. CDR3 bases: TGTGCCAGCAGTTATGACCCCGGGAATGCCTACGAGCAGTACTTC.